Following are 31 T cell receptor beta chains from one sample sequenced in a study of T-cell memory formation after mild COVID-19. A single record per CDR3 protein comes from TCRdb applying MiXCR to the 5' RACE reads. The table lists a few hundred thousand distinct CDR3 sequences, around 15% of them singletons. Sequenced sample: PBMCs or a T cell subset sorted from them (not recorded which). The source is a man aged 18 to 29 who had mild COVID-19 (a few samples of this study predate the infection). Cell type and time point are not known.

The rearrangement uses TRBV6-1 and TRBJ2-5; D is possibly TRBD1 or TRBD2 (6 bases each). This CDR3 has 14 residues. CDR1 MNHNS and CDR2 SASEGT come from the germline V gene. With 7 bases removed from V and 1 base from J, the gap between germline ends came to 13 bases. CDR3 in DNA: TGTGCCAGCACCTGGGGGGCCCTCCAAGAGACCCAGTACTTC. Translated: CASTWGALQETQYF.

The CDR3 DNA sequence: TGTGCCAGCAGTTACGAAGGACCCACCTATGAGCAGTTCTTC. Translated, it gives CASSYEGPTYEQFF. The chain employs TRBV6-5 and TRBJ2-1; the D is unclear. This CDR3 is built from 14 residues. V was pared by 2 bases and J by 8 bases, with 13 bases between. Germline V gene sequence: CDR1 MNHEY, CDR2 SVGAGI.

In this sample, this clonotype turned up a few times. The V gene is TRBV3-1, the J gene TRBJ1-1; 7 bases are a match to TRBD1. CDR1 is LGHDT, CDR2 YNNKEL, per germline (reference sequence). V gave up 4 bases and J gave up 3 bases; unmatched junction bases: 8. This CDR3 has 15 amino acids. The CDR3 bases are TGTGCCAGCAGCCCCGTCCCGGGACAGCACACTGAAGCTTTCTTT. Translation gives CASSPVPGQHTEAFF.

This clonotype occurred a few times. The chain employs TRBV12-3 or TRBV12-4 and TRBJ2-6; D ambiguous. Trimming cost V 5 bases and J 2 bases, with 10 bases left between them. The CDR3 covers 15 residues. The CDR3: CASSPTWPGANVLTF. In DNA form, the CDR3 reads TGTGCCAGCAGTCCCACTTGGCCTGGGGCCAACGTCCTGACTTTC.

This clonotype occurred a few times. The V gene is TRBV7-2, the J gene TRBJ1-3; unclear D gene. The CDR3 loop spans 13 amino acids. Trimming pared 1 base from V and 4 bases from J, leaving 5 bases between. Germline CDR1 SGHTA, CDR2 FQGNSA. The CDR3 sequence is CASSLEPGNTIYF. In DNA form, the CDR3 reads TGTGCCAGCAGCTTAGAGCCAGGAAACACCATATATTTT.

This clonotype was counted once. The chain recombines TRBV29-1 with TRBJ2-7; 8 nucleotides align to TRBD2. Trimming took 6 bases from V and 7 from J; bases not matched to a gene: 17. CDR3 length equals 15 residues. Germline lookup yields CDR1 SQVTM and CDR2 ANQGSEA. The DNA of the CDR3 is TGCAGCGTGGGGGGTACTAGCGGCCCCTCGGGGGAGCAGTACTTC. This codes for CSVGGTSGPSGEQYF.

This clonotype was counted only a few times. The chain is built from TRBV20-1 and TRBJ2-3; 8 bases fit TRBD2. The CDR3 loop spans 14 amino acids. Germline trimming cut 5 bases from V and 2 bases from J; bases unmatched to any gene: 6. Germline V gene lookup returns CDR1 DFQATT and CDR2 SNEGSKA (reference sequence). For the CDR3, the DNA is TGCAGTGCTGGACGGGGGGGGGTCACAGATACGCAGTATTTT. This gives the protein CSAGRGGVTDTQYF.

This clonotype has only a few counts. The chain's CDR3 is CASTTNSGANVLTF. CDR3 in DNA: TGTGCCAGCACCACAAATTCTGGGGCCAACGTCCTGACTTTC. This chain connects TRBV6-1 to TRBJ2-6; no clear D. The CDR3 spans 14 residues. Trimming left V 7 bases short and J 1 base short, with 8 bases between. Germline CDR1 reads MNHNS; CDR2 reads SASEGT.

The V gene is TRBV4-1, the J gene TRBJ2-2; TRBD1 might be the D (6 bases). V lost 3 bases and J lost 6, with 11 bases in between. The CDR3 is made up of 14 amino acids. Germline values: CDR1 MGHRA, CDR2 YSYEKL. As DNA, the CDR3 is TGCGCCAGCAGCCATGAACAGGGCTCCGGGGAGCTGTTTTTT. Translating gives CASSHEQGSGELFF.

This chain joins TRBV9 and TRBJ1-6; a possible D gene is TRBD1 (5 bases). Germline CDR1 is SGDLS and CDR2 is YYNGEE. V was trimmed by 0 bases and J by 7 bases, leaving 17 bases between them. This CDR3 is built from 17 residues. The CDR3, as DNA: TGTGCCAGCAGCGTAGATCGGGGGGGTCCGGGGAATTCACCCCTCCACTTT. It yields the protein CASSVDRGGPGNSPLHF.

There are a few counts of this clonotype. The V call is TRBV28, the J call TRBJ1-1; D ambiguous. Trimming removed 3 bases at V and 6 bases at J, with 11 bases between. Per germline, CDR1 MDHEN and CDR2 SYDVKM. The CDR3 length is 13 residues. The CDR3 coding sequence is TGTGCCAGCAGTTTCGAATTGAGGGCTGAAGCTTTCTTT. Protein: CASSFELRAEAFF. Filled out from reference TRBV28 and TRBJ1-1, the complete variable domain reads DVKVTQSSRYLVKRTGEKVFLECVQDMDHENMFWYRQDPGLGLRLIYFSYDVKMKEKGDIPEGYSVSREKKERFSLILESASTNQTSMYLCASSFELRAEAFFGQGTRLTVV.

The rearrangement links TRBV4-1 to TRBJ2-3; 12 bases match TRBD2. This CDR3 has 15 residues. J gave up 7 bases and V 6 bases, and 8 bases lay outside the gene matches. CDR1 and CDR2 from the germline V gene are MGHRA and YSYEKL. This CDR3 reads CASSPTSGGRNTQYF. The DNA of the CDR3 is TGCGCCAGCAGTCCGACTAGCGGGGGCCGAAATACGCAGTATTTT.

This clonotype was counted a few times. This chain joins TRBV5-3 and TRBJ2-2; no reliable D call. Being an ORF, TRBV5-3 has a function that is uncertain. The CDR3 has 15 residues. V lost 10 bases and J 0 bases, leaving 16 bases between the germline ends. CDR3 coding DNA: TGTGCCTCCCCCTCAGGTACTGCGAACACCGGGGAGCTGTTTTTT. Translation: CASPSGTANTGELFF.

CDR3 loop: CASSQTVTNGYTF. CDR3 bases: TGTGCCAGCAGCCAAACGGTTACTAATGGCTACACCTTC. The chain combines TRBV3-1 with TRBJ1-2; no clear D. V lost 2 bases and J lost 6, with 10 bases in between. From germline, CDR1 is LGHDT and CDR2 YNNKEL (reference sequence). The CDR3 is 13 amino acids. Looking up the rest from reference TRBV3-1 and TRBJ1-2 gives the full variable domain: DTAVSQTPKYLVTQMGNDKSIKCEQNLGHDTMYWYKQDSKKFLKIMFSYNNKELIINETVPNRFSPKSPDKAHLNLHINSLELGDSAVYFCASSQTVTNGYTFGSGTRLTVV.

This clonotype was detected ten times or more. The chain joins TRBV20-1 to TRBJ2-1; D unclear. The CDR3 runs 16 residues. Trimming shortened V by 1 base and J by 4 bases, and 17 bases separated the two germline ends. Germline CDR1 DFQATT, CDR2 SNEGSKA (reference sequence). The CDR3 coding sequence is TGCAGTGCTAGAGTTCCTGGGATCCAGACTTACAATGAGCAGTTCTTC. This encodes CSARVPGIQTYNEQFF.

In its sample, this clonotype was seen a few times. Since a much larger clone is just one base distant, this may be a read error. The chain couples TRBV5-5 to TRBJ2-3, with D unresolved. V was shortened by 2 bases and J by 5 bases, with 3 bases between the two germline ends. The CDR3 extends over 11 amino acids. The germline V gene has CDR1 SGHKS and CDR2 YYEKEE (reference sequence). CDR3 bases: TGTGCCAGCAGCTTCGTAGATACGCAGTATTTT. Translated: CASSFVDTQYF.

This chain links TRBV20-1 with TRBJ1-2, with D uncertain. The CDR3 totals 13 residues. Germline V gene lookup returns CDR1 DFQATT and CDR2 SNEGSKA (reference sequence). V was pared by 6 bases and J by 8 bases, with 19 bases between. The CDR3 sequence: CSAPGSMGKGYTF. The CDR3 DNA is TGCAGTGCCCCGGGCTCGATGGGGAAGGGCTACACCTTC.

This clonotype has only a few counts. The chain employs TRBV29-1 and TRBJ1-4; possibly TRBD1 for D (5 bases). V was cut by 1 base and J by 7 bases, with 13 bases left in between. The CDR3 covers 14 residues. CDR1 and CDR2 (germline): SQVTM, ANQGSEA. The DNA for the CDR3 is TGCAGCGTTGAAGGAGGGGTGTATGGTGAAAAACTGTTTTTT. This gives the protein CSVEGGVYGEKLFF.

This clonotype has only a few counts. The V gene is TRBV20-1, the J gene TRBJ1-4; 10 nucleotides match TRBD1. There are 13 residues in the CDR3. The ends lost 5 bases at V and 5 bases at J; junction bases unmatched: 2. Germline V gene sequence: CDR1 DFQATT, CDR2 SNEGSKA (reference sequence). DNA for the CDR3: TGCAGTGCTGGGACAGGGGTGAATGAAAAACTGTTTTTT. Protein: CSAGTGVNEKLFF.

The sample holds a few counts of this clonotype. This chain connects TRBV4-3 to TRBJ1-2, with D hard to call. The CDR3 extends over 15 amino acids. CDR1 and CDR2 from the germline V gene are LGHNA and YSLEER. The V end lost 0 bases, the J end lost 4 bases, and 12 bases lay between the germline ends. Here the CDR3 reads CASSQDRAGSYGYTF. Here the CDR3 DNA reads TGCGCCAGCAGCCAAGATAGAGCGGGAAGCTATGGCTACACCTTC.

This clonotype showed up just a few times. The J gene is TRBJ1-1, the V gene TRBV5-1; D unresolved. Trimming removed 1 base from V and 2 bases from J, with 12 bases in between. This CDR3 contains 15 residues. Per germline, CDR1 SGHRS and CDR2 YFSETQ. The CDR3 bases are TGCGCCAGCAGCTTGAGCGGGGTAAGAAACACTGAAGCTTTCTTT. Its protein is CASSLSGVRNTEAFF.

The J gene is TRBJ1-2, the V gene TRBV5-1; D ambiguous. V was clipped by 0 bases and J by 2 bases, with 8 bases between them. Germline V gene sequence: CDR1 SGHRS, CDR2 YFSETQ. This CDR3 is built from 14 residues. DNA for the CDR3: TGCGCCAGCAGCTTGGCACAATCAAACTATGGCTACACCTTC. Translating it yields CASSLAQSNYGYTF.

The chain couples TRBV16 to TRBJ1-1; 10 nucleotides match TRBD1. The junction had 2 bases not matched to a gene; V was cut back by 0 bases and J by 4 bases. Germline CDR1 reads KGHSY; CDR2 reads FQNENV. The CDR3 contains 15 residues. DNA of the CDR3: TGTGCCAGCAGCCAATCTAGGGACAGGGGCACTGAAGCTTTCTTT. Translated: CASSQSRDRGTEAFF.

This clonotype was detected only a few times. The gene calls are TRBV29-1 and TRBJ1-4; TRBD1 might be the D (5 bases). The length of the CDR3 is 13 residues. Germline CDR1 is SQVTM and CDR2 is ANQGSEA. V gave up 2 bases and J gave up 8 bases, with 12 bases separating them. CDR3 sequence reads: CSVEKGPYEKLFF. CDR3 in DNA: TGCAGCGTTGAAAAGGGGCCCTACGAAAAACTGTTTTTT.

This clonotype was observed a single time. The CDR3 nucleotides read TGCAGCGGTGCTATGACAGAGAACACCGGGGAGCTGTTTTTT. Translated: CSGAMTENTGELFF. V and J are TRBV29-1 and TRBJ2-2, with D possibly TRBD1 on 5 matching bases. The CDR3 covers 14 residues. Trimming removed 7 bases at V and 1 base at J, with 13 bases between. Germline V gives CDR1 SQVTM, CDR2 ANQGSEA.

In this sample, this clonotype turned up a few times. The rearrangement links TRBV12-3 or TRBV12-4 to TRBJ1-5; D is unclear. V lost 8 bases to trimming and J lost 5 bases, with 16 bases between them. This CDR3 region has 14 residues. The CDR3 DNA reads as TGTGCCAGCTGGGAGAGGATTTGGGATCAGCCCCAGCATTTT. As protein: CASWERIWDQPQHF.

CDR3 in DNA: TGTGCCAGCAGCCCCGGTGTGGGTGAAAAACTGTTTTTT. Protein: CASSPGVGEKLFF. This chain connects TRBV7-9 to TRBJ1-4; D is undetermined. Germline CDR1 reads SEHNR; CDR2 reads FQNEAQ (reference sequence). The CDR3 totals 13 residues. Trimming shortened V by 5 bases and J by 7 bases, and 11 bases separated the two germline ends.

The CDR3 loop reads CASTSGTNRGEKLFF. The CDR3, as DNA: TGTGCCAGCACCTCGGGAACGAATCGGGGAGAAAAACTGTTTTTT. This chain links TRBV7-2 with TRBJ1-4; D gene ambiguous. V lost 7 bases and J 8 bases, leaving 20 bases between the germline ends. Germline V lookup: CDR1 SGHTA, CDR2 FQGNSA. CDR3 length: 15 amino acids.

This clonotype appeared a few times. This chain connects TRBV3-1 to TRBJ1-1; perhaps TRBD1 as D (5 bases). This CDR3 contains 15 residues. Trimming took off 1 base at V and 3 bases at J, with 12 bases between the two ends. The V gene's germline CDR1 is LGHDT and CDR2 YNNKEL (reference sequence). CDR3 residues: CASSQARDGHTEAFF. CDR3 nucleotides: TGTGCCAGCAGCCAAGCCCGGGACGGCCACACTGAAGCTTTCTTT.

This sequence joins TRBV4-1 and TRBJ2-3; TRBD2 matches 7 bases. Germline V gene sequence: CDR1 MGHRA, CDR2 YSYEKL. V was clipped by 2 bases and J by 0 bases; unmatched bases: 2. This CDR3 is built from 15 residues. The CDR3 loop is CASSQPGLSTDTQYF. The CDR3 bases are TGCGCCAGCAGCCAACCGGGACTAAGCACAGATACGCAGTATTTT.

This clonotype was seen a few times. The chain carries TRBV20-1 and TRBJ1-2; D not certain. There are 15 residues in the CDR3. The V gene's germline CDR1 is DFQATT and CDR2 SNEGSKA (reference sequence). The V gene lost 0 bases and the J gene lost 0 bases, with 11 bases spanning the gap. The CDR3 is CSARDSGRANYGYTF. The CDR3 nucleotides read TGCAGTGCTAGAGATTCGGGGAGAGCTAACTATGGCTACACCTTC.